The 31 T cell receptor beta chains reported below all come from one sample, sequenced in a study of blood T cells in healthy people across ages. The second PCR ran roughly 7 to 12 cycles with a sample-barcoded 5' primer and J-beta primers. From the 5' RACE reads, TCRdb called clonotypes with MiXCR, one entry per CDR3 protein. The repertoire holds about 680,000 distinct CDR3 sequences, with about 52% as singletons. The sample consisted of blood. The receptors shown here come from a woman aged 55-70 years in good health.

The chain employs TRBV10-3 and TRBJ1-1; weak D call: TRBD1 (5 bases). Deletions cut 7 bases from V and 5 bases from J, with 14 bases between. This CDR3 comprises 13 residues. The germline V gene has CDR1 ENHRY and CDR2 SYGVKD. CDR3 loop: CAIKGREITEAFF. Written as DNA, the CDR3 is TGTGCCATCAAGGGCAGGGAGATAACTGAAGCTTTCTTT.

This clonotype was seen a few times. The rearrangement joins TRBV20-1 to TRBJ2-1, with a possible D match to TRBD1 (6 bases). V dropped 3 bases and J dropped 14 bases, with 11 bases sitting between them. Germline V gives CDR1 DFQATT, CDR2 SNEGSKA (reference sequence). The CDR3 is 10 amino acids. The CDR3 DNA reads TGCAGTGCTAGTAAGGGGGTGGAGTTCTTC. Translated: CSASKGVEFF.

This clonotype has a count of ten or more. The CDR3 region is CSVVWPFSYEQYF. CDR3 in DNA: TGCAGCGTTGTATGGCCCTTCTCCTACGAGCAGTACTTC. This chain connects TRBV29-1 to TRBJ2-7; D is unclear. The V end lost 4 bases, the J end lost 0 bases, and 10 bases lay between the germline ends. The CDR3 runs to 13 residues. CDR1 SQVTM and CDR2 ANQGSEA come from the germline V gene.

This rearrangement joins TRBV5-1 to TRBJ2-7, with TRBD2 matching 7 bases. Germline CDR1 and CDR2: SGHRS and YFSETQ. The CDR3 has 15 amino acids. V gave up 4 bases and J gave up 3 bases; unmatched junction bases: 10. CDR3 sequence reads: CASSPQGGEVYEQYF. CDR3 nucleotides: TGCGCCAGCAGCCCCCAGGGAGGGGAGGTCTACGAGCAGTACTTC. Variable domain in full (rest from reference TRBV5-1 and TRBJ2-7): KAGVTQTPRYLIKTRGQQVTLSCSPISGHRSVSWYQQTPGQGLQFLFEYFSETQRNKGNFPGRFSGRQFSNSRSEMNVSTLELGDSALYLCASSPQGGEVYEQYFGPGTRLTVT.

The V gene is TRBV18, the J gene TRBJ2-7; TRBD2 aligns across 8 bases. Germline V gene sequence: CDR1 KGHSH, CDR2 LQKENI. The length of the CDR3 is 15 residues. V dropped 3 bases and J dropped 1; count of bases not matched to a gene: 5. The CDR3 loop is CASSPSSGSSYEQYF. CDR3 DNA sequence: TGTGCCAGCTCACCTTCCAGCGGGAGTTCCTACGAGCAGTACTTC.

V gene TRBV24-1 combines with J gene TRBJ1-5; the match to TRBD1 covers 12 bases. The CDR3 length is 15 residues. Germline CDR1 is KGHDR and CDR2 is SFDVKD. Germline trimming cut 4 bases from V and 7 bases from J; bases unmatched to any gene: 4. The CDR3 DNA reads TGTGCCACCAGTGAACGGGACAGGGGGCCGCAGCCCCAGCATTTT. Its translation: CATSERDRGPQPQHF.

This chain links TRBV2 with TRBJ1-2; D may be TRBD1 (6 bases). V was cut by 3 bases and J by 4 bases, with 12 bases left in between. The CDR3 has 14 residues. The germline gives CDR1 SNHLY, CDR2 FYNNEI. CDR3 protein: CASSDGQSSYGYTF. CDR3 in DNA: TGTGCCAGCAGTGATGGACAGTCCTCCTATGGCTACACCTTC.

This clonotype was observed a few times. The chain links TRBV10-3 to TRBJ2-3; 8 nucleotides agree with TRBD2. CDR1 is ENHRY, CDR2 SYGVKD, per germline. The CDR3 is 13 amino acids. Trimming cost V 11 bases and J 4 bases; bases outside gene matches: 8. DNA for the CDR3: TGTGCCGCCGGAGCGGGAGCAGCAGATACGCAGTATTTT. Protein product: CAAGAGAADTQYF.

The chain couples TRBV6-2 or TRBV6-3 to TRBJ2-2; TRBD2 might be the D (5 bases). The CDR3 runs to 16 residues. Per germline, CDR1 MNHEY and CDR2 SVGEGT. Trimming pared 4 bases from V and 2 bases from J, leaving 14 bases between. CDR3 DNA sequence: TGTGCCAGCAGTTTCGGGTCGGGGTTCAACACCGGGGAGCTGTTTTTT. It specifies CASSFGSGFNTGELFF.

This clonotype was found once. The CDR3 loop reads CSATSGTSGLETQYF. The CDR3 DNA sequence: TGCAGTGCTACATCCGGGACTAGCGGACTTGAGACCCAGTACTTC. This sequence joins TRBV20-1 and TRBJ2-4; 11 positions agree with TRBD2. The DNA matches TRBJ2-5 better at its end, which makes the J call doubtful. Germline CDR1 is DFQATT and CDR2 is SNEGSKA (reference sequence). The CDR3 is 15 amino acids.

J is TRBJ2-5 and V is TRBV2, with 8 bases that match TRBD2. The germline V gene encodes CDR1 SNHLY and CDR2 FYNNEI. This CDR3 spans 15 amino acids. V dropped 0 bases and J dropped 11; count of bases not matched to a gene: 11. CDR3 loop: CASSEASGTYNEQYF. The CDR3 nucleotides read TGTGCCAGCAGTGAAGCTAGCGGGACCTACAATGAGCAGTACTTC.

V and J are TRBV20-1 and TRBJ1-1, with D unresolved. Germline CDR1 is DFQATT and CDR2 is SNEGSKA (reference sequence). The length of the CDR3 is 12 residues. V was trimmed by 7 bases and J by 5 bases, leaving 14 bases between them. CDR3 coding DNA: TGCAGTGGGCCCGTAGGAGGGACTGAAGCTTTCTTT. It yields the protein CSGPVGGTEAFF.

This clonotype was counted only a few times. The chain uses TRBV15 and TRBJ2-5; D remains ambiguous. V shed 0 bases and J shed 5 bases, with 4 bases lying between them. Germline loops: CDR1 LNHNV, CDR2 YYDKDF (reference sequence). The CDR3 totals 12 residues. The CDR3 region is CATSRDGETQYF. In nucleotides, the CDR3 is TGTGCCACCAGCAGAGATGGGGAGACCCAGTACTTC.

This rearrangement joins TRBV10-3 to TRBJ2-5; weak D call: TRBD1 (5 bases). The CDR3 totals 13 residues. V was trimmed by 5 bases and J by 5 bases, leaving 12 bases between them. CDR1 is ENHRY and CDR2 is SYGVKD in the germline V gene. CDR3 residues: CAISPGFRETQYF. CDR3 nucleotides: TGTGCCATCAGTCCAGGGTTCCGGGAGACCCAGTACTTC.

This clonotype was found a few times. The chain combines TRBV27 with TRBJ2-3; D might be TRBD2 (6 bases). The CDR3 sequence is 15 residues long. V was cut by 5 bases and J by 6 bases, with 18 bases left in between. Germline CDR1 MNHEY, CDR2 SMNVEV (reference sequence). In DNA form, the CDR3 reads TGTGCCAGCAGTCCCGCTAGCGTGCCCACCGATACGCAGTATTTT. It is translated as CASSPASVPTDTQYF.

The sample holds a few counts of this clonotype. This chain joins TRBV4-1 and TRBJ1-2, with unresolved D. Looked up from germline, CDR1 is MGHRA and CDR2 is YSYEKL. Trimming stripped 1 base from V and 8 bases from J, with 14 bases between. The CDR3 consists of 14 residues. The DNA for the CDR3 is TGCGCCAGCAGCCAAGGTCTACTCGCTCGGGGCTACACCTTC. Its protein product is CASSQGLLARGYTF.

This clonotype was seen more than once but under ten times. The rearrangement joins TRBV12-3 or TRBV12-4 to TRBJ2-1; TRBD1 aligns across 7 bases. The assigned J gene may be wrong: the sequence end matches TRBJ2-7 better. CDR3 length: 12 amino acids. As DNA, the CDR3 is TGTGCCAGCAGTTTGACAGGGAATGAGCAGTACTTC. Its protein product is CASSLTGNEQYF.

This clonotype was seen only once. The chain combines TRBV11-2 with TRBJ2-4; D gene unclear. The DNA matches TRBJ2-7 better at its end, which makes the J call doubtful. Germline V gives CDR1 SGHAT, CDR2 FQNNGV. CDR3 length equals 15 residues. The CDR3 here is CASSLGTVNSYEQYF. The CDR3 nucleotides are TGTGCCAGCAGCTTAGGGACGGTCAACTCCTACGAGCAGTACTTC.

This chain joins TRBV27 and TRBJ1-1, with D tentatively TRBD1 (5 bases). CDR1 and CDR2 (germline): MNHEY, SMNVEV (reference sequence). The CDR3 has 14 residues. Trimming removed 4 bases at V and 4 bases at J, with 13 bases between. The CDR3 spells CASSWAGKGTEAFF. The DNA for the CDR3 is TGTGCCAGCAGTTGGGCAGGGAAGGGCACTGAAGCTTTCTTT.

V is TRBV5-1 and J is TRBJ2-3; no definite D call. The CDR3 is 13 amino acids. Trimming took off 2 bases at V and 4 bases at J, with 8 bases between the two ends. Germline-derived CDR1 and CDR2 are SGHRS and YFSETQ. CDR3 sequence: CASSFRAPDTQYF. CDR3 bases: TGCGCCAGCAGCTTTAGAGCCCCAGATACGCAGTATTTT.

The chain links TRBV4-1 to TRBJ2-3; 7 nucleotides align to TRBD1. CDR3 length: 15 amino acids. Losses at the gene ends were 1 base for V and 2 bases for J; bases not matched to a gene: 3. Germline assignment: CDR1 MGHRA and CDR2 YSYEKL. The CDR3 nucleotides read TGCGCCAGCAGCCAAGGGGACAGTTACACAGATACGCAGTATTTT. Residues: CASSQGDSYTDTQYF.

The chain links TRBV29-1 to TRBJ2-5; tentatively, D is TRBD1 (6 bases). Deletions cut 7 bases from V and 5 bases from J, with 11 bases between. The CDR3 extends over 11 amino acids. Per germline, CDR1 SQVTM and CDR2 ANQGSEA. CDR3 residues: CSGAQGETQYF. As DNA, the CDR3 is TGCAGCGGGGCCCAGGGGGAGACCCAGTACTTC.

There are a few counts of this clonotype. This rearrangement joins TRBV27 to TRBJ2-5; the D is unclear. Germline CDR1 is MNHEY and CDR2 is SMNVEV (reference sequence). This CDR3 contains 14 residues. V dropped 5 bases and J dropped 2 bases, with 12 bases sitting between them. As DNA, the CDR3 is TGTGCCAGCAGTAATATCTTGCGGCAAGAGACCCAGTACTTC. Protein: CASSNILRQETQYF.

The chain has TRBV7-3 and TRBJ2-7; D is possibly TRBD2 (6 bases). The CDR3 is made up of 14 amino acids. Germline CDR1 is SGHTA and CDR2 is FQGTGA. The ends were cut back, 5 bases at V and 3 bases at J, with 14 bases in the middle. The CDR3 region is CASSDSGRNYEQYF. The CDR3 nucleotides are TGTGCCAGCAGCGATAGCGGTCGCAACTACGAGCAGTACTTC.

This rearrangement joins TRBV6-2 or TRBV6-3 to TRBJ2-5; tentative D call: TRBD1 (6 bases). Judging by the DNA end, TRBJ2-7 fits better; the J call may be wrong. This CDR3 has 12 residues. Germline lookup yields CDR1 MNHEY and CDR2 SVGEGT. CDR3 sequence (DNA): TGTGCCAGCAGCAGGGGATGGGGCGAGCAGTACTTC. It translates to CASSRGWGEQYF.

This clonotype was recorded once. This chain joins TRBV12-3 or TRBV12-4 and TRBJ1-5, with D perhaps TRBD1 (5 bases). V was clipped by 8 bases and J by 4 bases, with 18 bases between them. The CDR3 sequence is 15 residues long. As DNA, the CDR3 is TGTGCCAGCGGGGGTGATGGCAGGCAAAATCAGCCCCAGCATTTT. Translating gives CASGGDGRQNQPQHF.

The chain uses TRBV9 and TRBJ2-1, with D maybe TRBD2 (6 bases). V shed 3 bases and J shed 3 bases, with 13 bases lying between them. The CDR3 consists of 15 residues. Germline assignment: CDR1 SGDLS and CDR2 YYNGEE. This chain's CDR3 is CASSGEEGYYNEQFF. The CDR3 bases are TGTGCCAGCAGCGGAGAGGAGGGGTACTACAATGAGCAGTTCTTC.

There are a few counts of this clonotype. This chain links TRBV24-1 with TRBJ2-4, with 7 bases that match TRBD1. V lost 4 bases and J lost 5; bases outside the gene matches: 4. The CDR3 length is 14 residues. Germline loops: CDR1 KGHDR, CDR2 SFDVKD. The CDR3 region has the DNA TGTGCCACCAGTGAGGCCGGGACAGAAAACATTCAGTACTTC. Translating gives CATSEAGTENIQYF.

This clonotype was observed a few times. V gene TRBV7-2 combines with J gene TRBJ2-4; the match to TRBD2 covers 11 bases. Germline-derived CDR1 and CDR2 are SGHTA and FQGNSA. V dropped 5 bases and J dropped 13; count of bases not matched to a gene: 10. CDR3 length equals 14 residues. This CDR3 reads CASSPGLAGTSQYF. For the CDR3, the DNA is TGTGCCAGCAGCCCCGGACTAGCGGGTACATCGCAGTACTTC. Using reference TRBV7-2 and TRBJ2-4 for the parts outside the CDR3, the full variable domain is GAGVSQSPSNKVTEKGKDVELRCDPISGHTALYWYRQSLGQGLEFLIYFQGNSAPDKSGLPSDRFSAERTGGSVSTLTIQRTQQEDSAVYLCASSPGLAGTSQYFGAGTRLSVL.

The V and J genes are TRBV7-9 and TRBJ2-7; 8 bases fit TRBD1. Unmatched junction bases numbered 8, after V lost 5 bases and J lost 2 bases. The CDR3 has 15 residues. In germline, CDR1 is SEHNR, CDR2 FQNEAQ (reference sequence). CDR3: CASSNSRDRPYEQYF. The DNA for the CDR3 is TGTGCCAGCAGCAATAGTCGGGACAGGCCCTACGAGCAGTACTTC.

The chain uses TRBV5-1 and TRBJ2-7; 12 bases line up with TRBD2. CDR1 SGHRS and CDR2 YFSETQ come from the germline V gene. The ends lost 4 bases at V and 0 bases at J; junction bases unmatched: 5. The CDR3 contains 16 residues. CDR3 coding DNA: TGCGCCAGCAGCGCCGCGACTAGCGGGAGCTCCTACGAGCAGTACTTC. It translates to CASSAATSGSSYEQYF.